A selection of T cell receptor beta chains follows, all from one sample in a study of T cell clonotyping in hematopoietic cell transplantation. Using immunoSEQ multiplex PCR, the repertoire was profiled, and TCRdb retains in-frame clones only, with some absent. The sample has some 30,000 clones, about 80% seen once; the top ten hold 6% to 7.5%. Specimen: peripheral blood mononuclear cells, collected before stem cell transplant. These receptors came from a woman aged 25 to 39 with chronic myeloid leukemia. Some clones in this sample may be carry-over from other donors' samples. Both conserved end residues are part of each CDR3. D genes are given only for firm matches. Clone size is not always given. Where it is, it says once, few, many or a class for expanded clones.

abundance | d_gene | j_gene | v_gene | CDR3nt | CDR3aa
. | . | TRBJ1-3 | TRBV7-9 | TGTGCCAGCAGCTTCGTTAGCTCTGGAAACACCATATATTTT | CASSFVSSGNTIYF
once | . | TRBJ2-3 | TRBV7-2 | TGTGCCAGCAGCTTAGGGTCGGGGGCCCCCAATACGCAGTATTTT | CASSLGSGAPNTQYF
. | TRBD2 | TRBJ2-1 | TRBV11-2 | TGTGCCAGCAGCTTAGATATAGCGGGGGGCCCGGAAAATGAGCAGTTCTTC | CASSLDIAGGPENEQFF
. | . | TRBJ1-5 | TRBV29-1 | TGCAGCGTTGCCCAGGGCTTCAATCAGCCCCAGCATTTT | CSVAQGFNQPQHF
. | . | TRBJ1-2 | TRBV5-4 | TGTGCCAGCAGCTTGGGAGCGCGGAAACAGGGCTATGGCTACACCTTC | CASSLGARKQGYGYTF
few | TRBD1 | TRBJ1-5 | TRBV5-6 | TGTGCCAGCAGCTATGACAGGGGCGGAGGCAATCAGCCCCAGCATTTT | CASSYDRGGGNQPQHF
. | . | TRBJ2-5 | TRBV2 | TGTGTGACTCAGGGGAATAGTGGGACCCAGTACTTC | CVTQGNSGTQYF
. | . | TRBJ1-1 | TRBV13 | TGTGCCAGCAGCGCGGGACGGCTGAACACTGAAGCTTTCTTT | CASSAGRLNTEAFF
few | . | TRBJ2-3 | TRBV25-1 | TGTGCCAGCAGCTTGGGGGATACGCAGTATTTT | CASSLGDTQYF
. | . | TRBJ2-5 | TRBV5-4 | TGTGCCAGCAGCCAGGCGGGTGCGGAGGAGACCCAGTACTTC | CASSQAGAEETQYF
. | . | TRBJ1-2 | TRBV6-5 | TGTGCCAGCAGTAGAACAGGGAACTATGGCTACACCTTC | CASSRTGNYGYTF
. | TRBD1 | TRBJ1-5 | TRBV4-2 | TGTGCCAGCAGCCAGGAACAGGGGCCTGCGGGGCCCCAGCATTTT | CASSQEQGPAGPQHF
. | TRBD1 | TRBJ1-2 | TRBV9 | TGTGCCAGCAGCGACCCGCGGACAGGGCGGAACTATGGCTACACCTTC | CASSDPRTGRNYGYTF
. | TRBD2 | TRBJ2-1 | TRBV4-2 | TGTGCCAGCAGCCAAGTTAGCGCGGGGGGGTTTTCCAATGAGCAGTTCTTC | CASSQVSAGGFSNEQFF
. | . | TRBJ2-3 | TRBV7-9 | TGTGCCAGCAGCTTGGTGGGGTGGTCCACAGATACGCAGTATTTT | CASSLVGWSTDTQYF
. | TRBD1 | TRBJ1-2 | TRBV6-5 | TGTGCCAGCAGTTTACTACAGGGACAGGGGTTCTATGGCTACACCTTC | CASSLLQGQGFYGYTF
. | . | TRBJ1-2 | TRBV29-1 | TGCAGCGCGGGGACCGTCGTCTATGGCTACACCTTC | CSAGTVVYGYTF
. | . | TRBJ1-6 | TRBV9 | TGTGCCAGCAGCGTAGTGGGGAGCTCCTATAATTCACCCCTCCACTTT | CASSVVGSSYNSPLHF
once | TRBD1 | TRBJ1-2 | TRBV29-1 | TGCAGCGTTGCCACCCAGGGGGTTAGTGGCTACACCTTC | CSVATQGVSGYTF
. | . | TRBJ1-6 | TRBV27 | TGTGCCAGCAGTTTATCTAAAACCGCCGGAAATTCACCCCTCCACTTT | CASSLSKTAGNSPLHF
. | TRBD1 | TRBJ1-2 | TRBV27 | TGTGCCAGCAGTCCACTACAGGGGCCAATCTATGGCTACACCTTC | CASSPLQGPIYGYTF
. | . | TRBJ1-5 | TRBV30 | TGTGCCTGGCACAGCCTCAAGAATCAGCCCCAGCATTTT | CAWHSLKNQPQHF
. | TRBD1 | TRBJ1-1 | TRBV19 | TGTGCCAGTAGTATAGAACGGACAGGGACTGAAGCTTTCTTT | CASSIERTGTEAFF
. | . | TRBJ1-1 | TRBV10-3 | TGTGCCATCAGTGGTGTAAGAGACACTGAAGCTTTCTTT | CAISGVRDTEAFF
medium-sized | . | TRBJ2-7 | TRBV7-9 | TGTGCCAGCAGCCCACCTCCGGGACACTACTCCTACGAGCAGTACTTC | CASSPPPGHYSYEQYF
. | . | TRBJ2-7 | TRBV5-4 | TGTGCCAGCAGCTTGGAAGGTGCGAAGCAGTACTTC | CASSLEGAKQYF
. | TRBD1 | TRBJ1-2 | TRBV19 | TGTGCCAGTAGTCCCCGGACAGGGGGGAACTATGGCTACACCTTC | CASSPRTGGNYGYTF
. | . | TRBJ1-6 | TRBV5-8 | TGTGCCAGCAGCTTGGCGGGGTTCGTCCACTTT | CASSLAGFVHF
. | . | TRBJ2-5 | TRBV5-1 | TGCGCCAGCAGCTTGGGATTTTGGCAAGAGACCCAGTACTTC | CASSLGFWQETQYF
. | . | TRBJ1-6 | TRBV11-2 | TGTGCCAGCAGCTTAGTCGACAGGAGGAATTCACCCCTCCACTTT | CASSLVDRRNSPLHF
. | . | TRBJ1-5 | TRBV6-1 | TGTGCCAGCAGTGAAGCGGGTGTCAGCAATCAGCCCCAGCATTTT | CASSEAGVSNQPQHF
. | . | TRBJ1-1 | TRBV19 | TGTGCCAGTAGTACCTTAGGACAGTGGGCCACTGAAGCTTTCTTT | CASSTLGQWATEAFF
. | . | TRBJ2-4 | TRBV7-9 | TGTGCCAGCAGCTTCGGGGATACAGCCAAAAACATTCAGTACTTC | CASSFGDTAKNIQYF
. | TRBD2 | TRBJ2-7 | TRBV10-3 | TGTGCAGGCGGCGGGGGTCATGGCGAGCAGTACTTC | CAGGGGHGEQYF
. | TRBD1 | TRBJ1-2 | TRBV4-2 | TGTGCCAGCAGCCAAGTGGGGACAGAGAACTATGGCTACACCTTC | CASSQVGTENYGYTF
. | TRBD1 | TRBJ1-2 | TRBV19 | TGTGCCAGTACACAGACAGGGGTCTATGGCTACACCTTC | CASTQTGVYGYTF
. | . | TRBJ1-1 | TRBV4-1 | TGCGCCAGCAGCCAATCCCGAGGGAACACTGAAGCTTTCTTT | CASSQSRGNTEAFF
. | . | TRBJ1-1 | TRBV6-6 | TGTGCCAGCAGACAACGGACTGAAGCTTTCTTT | CASRQRTEAFF
. | . | TRBJ2-1 | TRBV19 | TGTGCCAGTAGTACCTGGAGAGATGAGCAGTTCTTC | CASSTWRDEQFF
. | TRBD2 | TRBJ2-1 | TRBV5-1 | TGCGCCAGCAGTTATGGACTAGCGGGGGCTTACAATGAGCAGTTCTTC | CASSYGLAGAYNEQFF
. | . | TRBJ1-5 | TRBV19 | TGTGCCAGTAGTATGAAACAGGTAAATCAGCCCCAGCATTTT | CASSMKQVNQPQHF
. | . | TRBJ2-2 | TRBV7-7 | TGTGCTAGCAGCTTAGGGACCGAGTCGGTCCGGGAGCTGTTTTTT | CASSLGTESVRELFF